This TCR beta chain came from a study of breast tumors, draining lymph nodes, adjacent tissues. Between the trimmed V and J ends, which lost 1 base and 4 bases, there was a span of 12 bases. CDR1 and CDR2 from the germline V gene are SGHRS and YFSETQ. The CDR3 length is 16 residues. Breast cancer patients provided tissue from their axillary draining lymph nodes. Study results and limitations: Tumor TCR diversity was below lymph nodes but above nontumor tissue.

This clonotype was recorded at least ten times. Antigen: not known. Via MiXCR, TCRdb re-called the multiplex PCR reads, giving one row per CDR3 protein. The sample records about 130,000 distinct CDR3 sequences, 20% to 25% being singletons. V is TRBV5-1 and J is TRBJ1-6, with D possibly being TRBD1 (5 bases). The sequenced sample consisted of axillary lymph node tissue. The TCR was taken from a female donor with breast cancer. Some clones in this sample may be carry-over from other donors' samples. Written as DNA, the CDR3 is TGCGCCAGCAGCTTGATGGGATCAGGGTATAATTCACCCCTCCACTTT. This gives the protein CASSLMGSGYNSPLHF.